The 2 T cell receptor beta chains given below trace back to one sample, sequenced in a study of T cells after yellow fever vaccination (dated by TCRdb to about 2019). Interpreted using the paper, the treatment or condition label stands for: live attenuated yellow fever vaccine strain. Library preparation was by 5' RACE. Sequenced using an Illumina HiSeq 2500. TCRdb cleaned the public reads at Q25 with fastp, built clones with MiXCR and kept in-frame beta chains. Each entry is one CDR3 protein sequence, shown with its most common DNA and genes. The sample table lists approximately 350,000 distinct CDR3 sequences, 9.5% to 13% of them with a count of one. The top ten hold around 20% of the sample. Sequences were derived from PBMCs, sampled on the day of the first yellow fever vaccination. The receptors were gathered from a man aged 18 to 30 who received the YFV17D yellow fever vaccine.

This chain links TRBV7-8 with TRBJ1-2; the D is unclear. Germline V lookup: CDR1 SGHVS, CDR2 FQNEAQ. Between the trimmed V and J ends, which lost 1 base and 2 bases, there was a span of 8 bases. The CDR3 runs to 14 residues. CDR3 DNA sequence: TGTGCCAGCAGCTTAGTACCCGGGAACTATGGCTACACCTTC. This encodes CASSLVPGNYGYTF.

The chain couples TRBV6-2 or TRBV6-3 to TRBJ1-4; D is undetermined. The CDR3 covers 16 residues. CDR1 is MNHEY, CDR2 SVGEGT, per germline. V was cut by 3 bases and J by 6 bases, with 17 bases left in between. In DNA, the CDR3 is TGTGCCAGCAGTTATACCGAGACCCTCCGACATGAAAAACTGTTTTTT. Translated: CASSYTETLRHEKLFF.